These 30 T cell receptor beta chains originate from one sample sequenced in a study of blood T cells in healthy people across ages. A J-beta primer mix and a sample-barcoded 5' primer were used in a second PCR of roughly 6 to 11 cycles. In TCRdb, the 5' RACE reads were re-called with MiXCR into one record per CDR3 protein. Among about 650,000 distinct CDR3 sequences, around 32% were seen once, and the ten largest hold 15%. The sequenced sample was blood. All receptors come from a woman of 80 years or more in good health.

There are a few counts of this clonotype. The chain joins TRBV20-1 to TRBJ1-4; D is undetermined. CDR3 size: 13 residues. Germline CDR1 and CDR2: DFQATT and SNEGSKA (reference sequence). The ends were cut back, 1 base at V and 8 bases at J, with 11 bases in the middle. The CDR3 region has the DNA TGCAGTGCTAGAGGTGGAGGGCGGGAAAAACTGTTTTTT. Its translation: CSARGGGREKLFF.

The V gene is TRBV20-1, the J gene TRBJ1-3; D is unresolved. V was pared by 5 bases and J by 1 base, with 15 bases between. Germline CDR1 and CDR2: DFQATT and SNEGSKA (reference sequence). CDR3 size: 15 residues. CDR3 bases: TGCAGTGCTCCTCGGCGGGGAGTATCTGGAAACACCATATATTTT. As protein: CSAPRRGVSGNTIYF.

This clonotype occurred many times. The V gene is TRBV25-1, the J gene TRBJ1-2, with unresolved D. The CDR3 consists of 15 residues. V lost 0 bases and J 2 bases, leaving 10 bases between the germline ends. In germline, CDR1 is MGHDK, CDR2 SYGVNS. CDR3 DNA sequence: TGTGCCAGCAGTGAATACCTCGGAGGGAACTATGGCTACACCTTC. This encodes CASSEYLGGNYGYTF.

This rearrangement joins TRBV2 to TRBJ1-2; a weak D match, TRBD1 (5 bases). The germline gives CDR1 SNHLY, CDR2 FYNNEI. The CDR3 is 13 residues long. V was clipped by 6 bases and J by 4 bases, with 12 bases between them. The CDR3 loop is CASSEDTGYGYTF. DNA of the CDR3: TGTGCCAGCAGCGAGGACACCGGCTATGGCTACACCTTC. Using reference TRBV2 and TRBJ1-2 for the parts outside the CDR3, the full variable domain is EPEVTQTPSHQVTQMGQEVILRCVPISNHLYFYWYRQILGQKVEFLVSFYNNEISEKSEIFDDQFSVERPDGSNFTLKIRSTKLEDSAMYFCASSEDTGYGYTFGSGTRLTVV.

Ten or more counts support this clonotype. The chain couples TRBV20-1 to TRBJ2-5; 7 positions agree with TRBD2. Germline V gene data show CDR1 as DFQATT and CDR2 as SNEGSKA (reference sequence). Trimming at V came to 1 base and at J to 6 bases, leaving 14 bases not matched to a gene. The CDR3 runs to 16 residues. CDR3 bases: TGCAGTGCTAGAGCTCCAAGGACTAGTCCGGGGAAGACCCAGTACTTC. Residues: CSARAPRTSPGKTQYF.

About this clonotype: At one end the junction does not follow the germline gene, possibly because of a read error. The V and J genes are TRBV4-1 and TRBJ2-5; unclear D gene. This CDR3 has 16 residues. CDR1 and CDR2 (germline): MGHRA, YSYEKL. CDR3 DNA: TGTGCCAGCAGCGTAGAGGATCGGCAAACCCAAGAGACCCAGTACTTC. Residues: CASSVEDRQTQETQYF.

This clonotype occurred a few times. The chain is built from TRBV9 and TRBJ1-1; unclear D gene. Germline V gene data show CDR1 as SGDLS and CDR2 as YYNGEE. CDR3 length: 13 residues. V lost 2 bases to trimming and J lost 3 bases, with 8 bases between them. The CDR3 sequence is CASSVTVYTEAFF. CDR3 nucleotides: TGTGCCAGCAGCGTTACGGTATACACTGAAGCTTTCTTT.

The chain recombines TRBV9 with TRBJ2-3; 8 nucleotides line up with TRBD1. This CDR3 comprises 15 residues. Germline CDR1 and CDR2: SGDLS and YYNGEE. Trimming removed 2 bases from V and 5 bases from J; junction bases left unmatched: 7. CDR3 DNA sequence: TGTGCCAGCAGCGTCCAGGGGGCCCGGTTAGATACGCAGTATTTT. It encodes CASSVQGARLDTQYF.

In regard to this clonotype: A single base separates this from a much larger clone, so it may be a read error. This chain uses TRBV20-1 with TRBJ1-5; tentatively, D is TRBD1 (5 bases). The better agreement between TRBJ2-3 and the DNA end casts doubt on the J call. The CDR3 runs 13 residues. In germline, CDR1 is DFQATT, CDR2 SNEGSKA (reference sequence). The CDR3 DNA is TGCAGTGCCCAGGGTTCCACCAATCAGCCCCAGTATTTT. It specifies CSAQGSTNQPQYF.

The chain recombines TRBV5-8 with TRBJ2-3; D not certain. The CDR3 sequence is 15 residues long. Trimming removed 0 bases from V and 1 base from J, with 9 bases in between. Germline V gene sequence: CDR1 SGHTS, CDR2 YDEGEE. Written as DNA, the CDR3 is TGTGCCAGCAGCTTGGGTTTTGGGGGCACAGATACGCAGTATTTT. Translating gives CASSLGFGGTDTQYF.

This clonotype was seen once. The V call is TRBV18, the J call TRBJ2-7; 7 nucleotides align to TRBD1. Trimming removed 3 bases from V and 3 bases from J; junction bases left unmatched: 5. The germline CDR1 and CDR2 sequences are KGHSH and LQKENI. The length of the CDR3 is 14 residues. The CDR3, as DNA: TGTGCCAGCTCACCTAGACAGGGTGTCTACGAGCAGTACTTC. It codes for CASSPRQGVYEQYF.

This clonotype was counted ten times or more. The chain is built from TRBV7-2 and TRBJ2-2; no definite D call. CDR3 length: 15 residues. Germline lookup yields CDR1 SGHTA and CDR2 FQGNSA. The ends were cut back, 4 bases at V and 1 base at J, with 10 bases in the middle. The CDR3 region has the DNA TGTGCCAGCAGCTCCTGGCGGCAGAACACCGGGGAGCTGTTTTTT. This sequence encodes CASSSWRQNTGELFF.

This clonotype was counted many times. The chain joins TRBV3-1 to TRBJ1-2, with TRBD1 matching 7 bases. The CDR3 contains 13 residues. V lost 4 bases, J lost 4 bases, and 3 bases stayed unmatched. The germline V gene encodes CDR1 LGHDT and CDR2 YNNKEL (reference sequence). The CDR3 protein is CASSRQGSYGYTF. The DNA for the CDR3 is TGTGCCAGCAGCCGACAGGGAAGCTATGGCTACACCTTC.

In its sample, this clonotype was seen a few times. This may be a read error, as it is one base from a much larger clone. The V and J genes are TRBV4-3 and TRBJ2-3; D ambiguous. The CDR3 is 15 residues long. Germline assignment: CDR1 LGHNA and CDR2 YSLEER. The CDR3 DNA follows: TGCGCCAGCAGACAAGACCTCGGGCGCGGAGATACGCAGTATTTT. This sequence encodes CASRQDLGRGDTQYF.

This clonotype was counted ten times or more. The V gene is TRBV5-1, the J gene TRBJ1-5; tentatively, D is TRBD1 (5 bases). V was shortened by 2 bases and J by 1 base, with 10 bases between the two germline ends. Germline-derived CDR1 and CDR2 are SGHRS and YFSETQ. The CDR3 extends over 15 amino acids. CDR3 residues: CASSFSGGSNQPQHF. The CDR3, as DNA: TGCGCCAGCAGCTTTTCGGGGGGAAGCAATCAGCCCCAGCATTTT.

The chain employs TRBV28 and TRBJ1-1; 8 nucleotides line up with TRBD1. With V trimmed by 5 bases and J by 4 bases, 9 bases remained unmatched. Germline lookup yields CDR1 MDHEN and CDR2 SYDVKM. The CDR3 is made up of 15 amino acids. CDR3 in amino acids: CASSMTGVGGTEAFF. DNA of the CDR3: TGTGCCAGCAGTATGACAGGGGTAGGGGGCACTGAAGCTTTCTTT.

This clonotype was seen many times. J is TRBJ1-2 and V is TRBV25-1; weak D call: TRBD1 (6 bases). The germline V gene has CDR1 MGHDK and CDR2 SYGVNS. The CDR3 contains 15 residues. The V end was cut by 5 bases, the J end by 4 bases, with 17 bases between. The DNA of the CDR3 is TGTGCCAGCAGTCCGTGGACAGCGATGGGCTATGGCTACACCTTC. Translating it yields CASSPWTAMGYGYTF.

This clonotype showed up many times. The chain couples TRBV7-2 to TRBJ2-5; 11 nucleotides match TRBD1. The CDR3 spans 15 residues. Germline-derived CDR1 and CDR2 are SGHTA and FQGNSA. The V and J ends lost 2 bases and 5 bases, in that order; junction bases with no gene match: 4. The CDR3 loop reads CASSLQDRGRETQYF. CDR3 in DNA: TGTGCCAGCAGCTTACAGGACAGGGGGCGTGAGACCCAGTACTTC.

This clonotype was observed many times. The chain couples TRBV11-2 to TRBJ2-1; a weak D match, TRBD2 (7 bases). The V gene's germline CDR1 is SGHAT and CDR2 FQNNGV. The CDR3 is made up of 15 amino acids. V gave up 4 bases and J gave up 4 bases, with 14 bases separating them. CDR3 sequence reads: CASSSEGGAYNEQFF. The CDR3 nucleotides read TGTGCCAGCAGCTCAGAGGGGGGGGCGTACAATGAGCAGTTCTTC.

This clonotype was detected ten times or more. The chain is built from TRBV5-1 and TRBJ2-1; no definite D call. The V end was cut by 0 bases, the J end by 7 bases, with 11 bases between. The CDR3 covers 14 residues. CDR1 and CDR2 (germline): SGHRS, YFSETQ. CDR3 in DNA: TGCGCCAGCAGCTTGGCACAGTTAGTTAATGAGCAGTTCTTC. This gives the protein CASSLAQLVNEQFF. The full variable domain, in which reference TRBV5-1 and TRBJ2-1 provide the parts outside the CDR3, is KAGVTQTPRYLIKTRGQQVTLSCSPISGHRSVSWYQQTPGQGLQFLFEYFSETQRNKGNFPGRFSGRQFSNSRSEMNVSTLELGDSALYLCASSLAQLVNEQFFGPGTRLTVL.

This clonotype showed up many times. V and J are TRBV25-1 and TRBJ1-1; 7 nucleotides agree with TRBD1. The germline CDR1 and CDR2 sequences are MGHDK and SYGVNS. The CDR3 runs 14 residues. Trimming took 4 bases from V and 5 from J; bases not matched to a gene: 7. For the CDR3, the DNA is TGTGCCAGCAGTGGCCGAACAGGGGCGACTGAAGCTTTCTTT. Encoded protein: CASSGRTGATEAFF.

The genes are TRBV7-2 and TRBJ1-1, with D possibly being TRBD1 (5 bases). The V end lost 3 bases, the J end lost 0 bases, and 14 bases lay between the germline ends. In germline, CDR1 is SGHTA, CDR2 FQGNSA. The CDR3 has 16 residues. The CDR3 DNA follows: TGTGCCAGCAGCTTCGGGGGATTGAAATTGAACACTGAAGCTTTCTTT. As protein: CASSFGGLKLNTEAFF.

This clonotype was seen a single time. A read error is likely, as this CDR3 ends without the conserved phenylalanine or tryptophan. The genes are TRBV12-3 or TRBV12-4 and TRBJ1-1; no reliable D call. The V and J ends lost 5 bases and 0 bases respectively, with 7 bases between them. The length of the CDR3 is 13 residues. CDR3 region: CASSRSVNTEAFV. The DNA for the CDR3 is TGTGCCAGCAGTCGGTCAGTGAACACTGAAGCTTTCGTT.

This clonotype was seen ten or more times. The chain has TRBV7-3 and TRBJ2-6; perhaps TRBD1 as D (7 bases). V was shortened by 0 bases and J by 4 bases, with 10 bases between the two germline ends. The CDR3 length is 16 residues. Germline CDR1 is SGHTA and CDR2 is FQGTGA. CDR3 DNA: TGTGCCAGCAGCTTAACCCAGGGGGGCGGGGCCAACGTCCTGACTTTC. It specifies CASSLTQGGGANVLTF. The full variable domain, completed using reference TRBV7-3 and TRBJ2-6, is GAGVSQTPSNKVTEKGKYVELRCDPISGHTALYWYRQSLGQGPEFLIYFQGTGAADDSGLPNDRFFAVRPEGSVSTLKIQRTERGDSAVYLCASSLTQGGGANVLTFGAGSRLTVL.

The rearrangement joins TRBV20-1 to TRBJ1-1; TRBD1 matches at 7 bases. The CDR3 runs 16 residues. CDR1 and CDR2 (germline): DFQATT, SNEGSKA (reference sequence). The junction had 17 bases not matched to a gene; V was cut back by 5 bases and J by 5 bases. The CDR3 DNA sequence: TGCAGTGCTCCCTTGGGTAGGGGGCTAAGTGGAACTGAAGCTTTCTTT. Residues: CSAPLGRGLSGTEAFF.

With respect to this clonotype: A clone one base away is much larger, so this may be a read error. This chain connects TRBV29-1 to TRBJ2-7; D possibly corresponds to TRBD1 (6 bases). V lost 6 bases to trimming and J lost 3 bases, with 18 bases between them. The germline gives CDR1 SQVTM, CDR2 ANQGSEA. CDR3 length: 14 amino acids. The CDR3 region is CSVIPTGFSYEQYF. The CDR3 bases are TGCAGCGTGATACCTACAGGGTTTAGCTACGAGCAGTACTTC.

This clonotype turned up a few times. A much more abundant neighbour one base away suggests this may be a read error. The chain is built from TRBV29-1 and TRBJ1-2, with D hard to call. Germline loops: CDR1 SQVTM, CDR2 ANQGSEA. This CDR3 region has 12 residues. V was clipped by 0 bases and J by 10 bases, with 12 bases between them. The CDR3 DNA is TGCAGCGTTGAAGAGGGAGAGATAAACTACACCTTC. Translating gives CSVEEGEINYTF. Based on the CDR3 plus reference TRBV29-1 and TRBJ1-2, the full variable domain is SAVISQKPSRDICQRGTSLTIQCQVDSQVTMMFWYRQQPGQSLTLIATANQGSEATYESGFVIDKFPISRPNLTFSTLTVSNMSPEDSSIYLCSVEEGEINYTFGSGTRLTVV.

The chain recombines TRBV15 with TRBJ1-4; the match to TRBD1 covers 7 bases. V gave up 0 bases and J gave up 5 bases; unmatched junction bases: 6. The CDR3 contains 16 residues. Germline-derived CDR1 and CDR2 are LNHNV and YYDKDF (reference sequence). The chain's CDR3 is CATSRDGGGSNEKLFF. DNA of the CDR3: TGTGCCACCAGCAGAGATGGAGGGGGCAGCAATGAAAAACTGTTTTTT. The full variable domain, rest sourced from reference TRBV15 and TRBJ1-4, is DAMVIQNPRYQVTQFGKPVTLSCSQTLNHNVMYWYQQKSSQAPKLLFHYYDKDFNNEADTPDNFQSRRPNTSFCFLDIRSPGLGDTAMYLCATSRDGGGSNEKLFFGSGTQLSVL.

This chain connects TRBV6-6 to TRBJ2-7; D is perhaps TRBD1 (5 bases). This CDR3 is built from 14 residues. Trimming left V 1 base short and J 6 bases short, with 13 bases between. The germline gives CDR1 MNHNY, CDR2 SVGAGI (reference sequence). The CDR3 DNA reads TGTGCCAGCAGTTACTATCGGGCAGGGCGCGAGCAGTACTTC. It yields the protein CASSYYRAGREQYF.

This clonotype appeared many times. The rearrangement uses TRBV5-4 and TRBJ1-2, with 12 bases that match TRBD1. Germline assignment: CDR1 SGHNT and CDR2 YYREEE (reference sequence). The CDR3 sequence is 15 residues long. The V and J ends lost 3 bases and 6 bases, in that order; junction bases with no gene match: 6. Here the CDR3 DNA reads TGTGCCAGCAGCTCCGGGACAGGGGGCTTCCATGGCTACACCTTC. Its translation: CASSSGTGGFHGYTF.